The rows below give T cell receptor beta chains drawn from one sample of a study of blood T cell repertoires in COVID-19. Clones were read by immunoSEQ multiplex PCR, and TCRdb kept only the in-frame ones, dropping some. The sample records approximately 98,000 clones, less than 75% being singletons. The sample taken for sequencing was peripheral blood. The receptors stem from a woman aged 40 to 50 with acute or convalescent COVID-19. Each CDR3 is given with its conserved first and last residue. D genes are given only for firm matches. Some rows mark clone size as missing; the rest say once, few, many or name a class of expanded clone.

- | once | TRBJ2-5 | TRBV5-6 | TGTGCCAGCAGCTGGTGGGCCCACCAAGAGACCCAGTACTTC | CASSWWAHQETQYF
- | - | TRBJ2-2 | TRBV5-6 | TGTGCCAGCAGCGCCAGACTACCCGTGAACACCGGGGAGCTGTTTTTT | CASSARLPVNTGELFF
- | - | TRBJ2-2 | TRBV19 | TGTGCCAGTAGGGGACTTTCCCGCTGGGACGGGGAGCTGTTTTTT | CASRGLSRWDGELFF
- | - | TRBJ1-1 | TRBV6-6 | TGTGCCAGCTGGCCGGGAACTAGCAACACTGAAGCTTTCTTT | CASWPGTSNTEAFF
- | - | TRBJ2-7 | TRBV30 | TGTGCCTGGAGTGGGCCGGGATTCGAGCAGTACTTC | CAWSGPGFEQYF
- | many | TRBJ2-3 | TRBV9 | TGTGCCAGCAGCCCAGACACAGATACGCAGTATTTT | CASSPDTDTQYF
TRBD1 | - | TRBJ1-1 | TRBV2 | TGTGCCAGCAGACCGGGACAGGGTGAAACTGAAGCTTTCTTT | CASRPGQGETEAFF
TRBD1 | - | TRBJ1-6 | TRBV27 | TGTGCCAGCAGGACAGGGGGTTCACCCCTCCACTTT | CASRTGGSPLHF
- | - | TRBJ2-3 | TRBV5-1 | TGCGCCAGCAGCCCCTCTCCGGGGGGCGGAGATACGCAGTATTTT | CASSPSPGGGDTQYF
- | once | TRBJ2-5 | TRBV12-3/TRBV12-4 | TGTGCCAGCAGTGTGCGGGGTCAAGAGACCCAGTACTTC | CASSVRGQETQYF
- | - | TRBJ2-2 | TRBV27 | TGTGCCAGCAGTTTCTCGGTCACCGGGGAGCTGTTTTTT | CASSFSVTGELFF
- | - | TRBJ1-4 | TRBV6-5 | TGTGCCAGCAGGCCGACAGCAACTAATGAAAAACTGTTTTTT | CASRPTATNEKLFF
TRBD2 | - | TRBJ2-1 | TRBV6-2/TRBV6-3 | TGTGCCAGCAGTTACCCGGGGGGGGTCTCCTACAATGAGCAGTTCTTC | CASSYPGGVSYNEQFF
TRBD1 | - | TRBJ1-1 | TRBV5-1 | TGCGCCAGCAGCAGGATGGACAGGGTAAACACTGAAGCTTTCTTT | CASSRMDRVNTEAFF
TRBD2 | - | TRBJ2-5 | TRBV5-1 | TGCGCCAGCAGCTTACTAGCGGGGCAAGAGACCCAGTACTTC | CASSLLAGQETQYF
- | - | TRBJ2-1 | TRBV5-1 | TGCGCCAGCAGCTCCGTTGATAGCTCCTACAATGAGCAGTTCTTC | CASSSVDSSYNEQFF
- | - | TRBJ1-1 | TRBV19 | TGTGCCAGTAGTCTCCGGAGCGATGGGAACACTGAAGCTTTCTTT | CASSLRSDGNTEAFF
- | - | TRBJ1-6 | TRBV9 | TGTGCCAGCAGCGTAACAGGGATGGAAAGTTCACCCCTCCACTTT | CASSVTGMESSPLHF
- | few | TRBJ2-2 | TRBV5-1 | TGCGCCAGCAGCTTATTATCCGGGACGAACACCGGGGAGCTGTTTTTT | CASSLLSGTNTGELFF
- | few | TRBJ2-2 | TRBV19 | TGTGCCAGTAGTATAGGAGGAGCCGGGGAGCTGTTTTTT | CASSIGGAGELFF
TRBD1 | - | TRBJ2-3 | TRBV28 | TGTGCCAGCAGTACCAATCCGGGACAGGGAACAGATACGCAGTATTTT | CASSTNPGQGTDTQYF
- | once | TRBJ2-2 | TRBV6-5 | TGTGCCAGCAGTACTGAAAACACCGGGGAGCTGTTTTTT | CASSTENTGELFF
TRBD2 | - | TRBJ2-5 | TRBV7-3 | TGTGCCAGCAGCTTAGAAGCGGGGGGGCCAAAGACCCAGTACTTC | CASSLEAGGPKTQYF
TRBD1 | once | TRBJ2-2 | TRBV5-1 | TGCGCCAGCAGCTCCCAGGGGGCGAACACCGGGGAGCTGTTTTTT | CASSSQGANTGELFF
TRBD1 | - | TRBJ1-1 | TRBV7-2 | TGTGCCAGCAGAACCACAGGGGGGAACACTGAAGCTTTCTTT | CASRTTGGNTEAFF
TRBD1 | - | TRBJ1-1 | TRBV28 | TGTGCCAGCAGTTCACCCGGGACAGGGGGCACTGAAGCTTTCTTT | CASSSPGTGGTEAFF
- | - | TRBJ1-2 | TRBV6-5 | TGTGCCAGTGAACCTACCGGGGGGTATGGCTACACCTTC | CASEPTGGYGYTF
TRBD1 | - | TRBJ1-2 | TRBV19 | TGTGCCAGTAGTAGGACAGGGATCCAAGGCTACACCTTC | CASSRTGIQGYTF
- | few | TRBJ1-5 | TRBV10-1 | TGCGCCAGCAGAATACAGGGTCCCCAGCATTTT | CASRIQGPQHF
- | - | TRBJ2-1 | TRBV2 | TGTGCCAGCAGGGCCGGAAGCCAGGGCATCTACAATGAGCAGTTCTTC | CASRAGSQGIYNEQFF
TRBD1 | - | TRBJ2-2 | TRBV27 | TGTGCCAGCAGTCCTCGGACAGGTCTTATCGTGGAGCTGTTTTTT | CASSPRTGLIVELFF
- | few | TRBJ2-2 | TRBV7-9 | TGTGCCAGCAGCTTACCCCTTACCGGGGAGCTGTTTTTT | CASSLPLTGELFF
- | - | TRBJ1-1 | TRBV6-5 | TGTGCCAGCACCCGCATTGGACAGATGAACACTGAAGCTTTCTTT | CASTRIGQMNTEAFF
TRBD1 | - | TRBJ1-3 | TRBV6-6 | TGTGCCAGCAGTACGACAGGGTCGGCAGGAAACACCATATATTTT | CASSTTGSAGNTIYF
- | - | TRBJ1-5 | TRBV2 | TGTGCCACACAGGGACGGACAAATCAGCCCCAGCATTTT | CATQGRTNQPQHF
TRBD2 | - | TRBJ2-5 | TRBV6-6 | TGTGCCAGCAGCCAACTAGCGGGGCACGGAGTGGGCCAGTACTTC | CASSQLAGHGVGQYF
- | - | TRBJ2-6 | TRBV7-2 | TGTGCCAGCAGCTCTAGGGGATCAGGGACTGGGGCCAACGTCCTGACTTTC | CASSSRGSGTGANVLTF
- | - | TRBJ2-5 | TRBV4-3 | TGCGCCAGCAGCCAAGGACTAGAAGGGGCCCAGTACTTC | CASSQGLEGAQYF
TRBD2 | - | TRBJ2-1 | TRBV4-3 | TGCGCCAGCAGCCGTTCCCTCTCTAGCGGGGGGCACTACAATGAGCAGTTCTTC | CASSRSLSSGGHYNEQFF
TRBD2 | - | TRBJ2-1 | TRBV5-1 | TGCGCCAGCAGCTCGGGACTAGCGGGGGGCGAGCAGTTCTTC | CASSSGLAGGEQFF
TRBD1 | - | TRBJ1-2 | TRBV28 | TGTGCCAGCAGTTTACAGGGGGCGTCCGGCTACACCTTC | CASSLQGASGYTF
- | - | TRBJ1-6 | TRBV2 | TGTGCCAGCATGACACAATCCGGTAATTCACCCCTCCACTTT | CASMTQSGNSPLHF
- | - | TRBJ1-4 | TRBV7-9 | TGTGCCAGCAGCTTAGGTCTGGCCAACCCACATGAAAAACTGTTTTTT | CASSLGLANPHEKLFF
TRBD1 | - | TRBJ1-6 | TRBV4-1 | TGCGCCAGCAGCCAAGGGGGGACAGGAATCGTAAGCCCCCTCCACTTT | CASSQGGTGIVSPLHF
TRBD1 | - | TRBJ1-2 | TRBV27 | TGTGCCAGCAGGCCTGACAGGGGGCTCTATGGCTACACCTTC | CASRPDRGLYGYTF
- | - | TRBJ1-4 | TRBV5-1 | TGCGCCAGCAGCTTGACAGGGACACCGAACCGGGAAAAACTGTTTTTT | CASSLTGTPNREKLFF
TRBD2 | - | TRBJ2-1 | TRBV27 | TGTGCCAGCAGTTTGGCTGGAGCGGGGTATGAGCAGTTCTTC | CASSLAGAGYEQFF
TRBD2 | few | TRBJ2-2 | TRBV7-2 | TGTGCCAGCACCCCCGACCTCGCGGGGGCCGGGGAGCTGTTTTTT | CASTPDLAGAGELFF
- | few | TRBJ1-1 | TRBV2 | TGTGCCAGCAGTGAAGGACTGCTAGGAGGCACTGAAGCTTTCTTT | CASSEGLLGGTEAFF
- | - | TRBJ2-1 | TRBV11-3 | TGTGCCAGCAGCGCCCACTCGACAGCCAAACAGTTCTTC | CASSAHSTAKQFF
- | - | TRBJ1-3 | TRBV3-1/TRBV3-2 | TGTGCCAGCAGCAGGGGGTCTGGAAACACCATATATTTT | CASSRGSGNTIYF
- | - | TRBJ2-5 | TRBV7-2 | TGTGCCAGCAGCTTCACCTCCGGGACCCAGTACTTC | CASSFTSGTQYF
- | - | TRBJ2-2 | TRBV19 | TGTGCCAGTAGCCGGGGACTGGTCAACACCGGGGAGCTGTTTTTT | CASSRGLVNTGELFF
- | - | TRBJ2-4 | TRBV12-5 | TGTGCTAGTGCTGGGGAGGCGGACATTCAGTACTTC | CASAGEADIQYF
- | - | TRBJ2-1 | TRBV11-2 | TGTGCCAGCAGCTTAGATCCTGGCGGGTTCAGTGAGCAGTTCTTC | CASSLDPGGFSEQFF